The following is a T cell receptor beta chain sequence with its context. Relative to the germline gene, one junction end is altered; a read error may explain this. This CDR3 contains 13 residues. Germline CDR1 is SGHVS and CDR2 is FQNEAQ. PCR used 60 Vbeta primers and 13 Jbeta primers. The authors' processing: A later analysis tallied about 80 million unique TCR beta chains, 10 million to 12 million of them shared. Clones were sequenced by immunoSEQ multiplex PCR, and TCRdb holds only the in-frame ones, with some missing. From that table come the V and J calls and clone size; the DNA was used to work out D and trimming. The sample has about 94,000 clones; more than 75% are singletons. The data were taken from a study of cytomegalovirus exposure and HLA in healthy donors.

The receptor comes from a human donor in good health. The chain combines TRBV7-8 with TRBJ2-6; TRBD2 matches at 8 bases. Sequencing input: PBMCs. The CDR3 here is CASRQSGGNVLTF. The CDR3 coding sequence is TGTGCCAGCAGACAAAGCGGGGGCAACGTCCTGACTTTC.